A selection of T cell receptor beta chains follows, all from one sample in a study of blood T cell repertoires in COVID-19. TCRdb's table, derived via immunoSEQ multiplex PCR, lists solely in-frame clones and lacks some. Here the sample spans about 150,000 clones, approximately 91% being singletons. Sequenced: peripheral blood. Every receptor here comes from a woman aged 70-85 years with acute or convalescent COVID-19. The CDR3 runs from the conserved cysteine through the conserved F or W. Each record gives: CDR3 DNA, CDR3 protein, clone size, J gene, D gene, V gene. The D gene is left open where the match is weak. The size entry is marked missing in some rows and otherwise reads once, few, many or a size class.

cdr3_nt: TGTGCCAGCAGCCAAGGCCAGGGCTATGGCTACACCTTC
cdr3_aa: CASSQGQGYGYTF
clone_size: -
j_call: TRBJ1-2
d_call: -
v_call: TRBV14

cdr3_nt: TGTGCCAGCAGTGAACGGTATAGCAATCAGCCCCAGCATTTT
cdr3_aa: CASSERYSNQPQHF
clone_size: -
j_call: TRBJ1-5
d_call: -
v_call: TRBV6-1

cdr3_nt: TGTGCCAGCAGCCTGGGACAGGGGAACGGGGAGCTGTTTTTT
cdr3_aa: CASSLGQGNGELFF
clone_size: -
j_call: TRBJ2-2
d_call: TRBD1
v_call: TRBV11-2

cdr3_nt: TGTGCCACCAGCAGAGTTGCTAGCGGGGGATACGAGCAGTACTTC
cdr3_aa: CATSRVASGGYEQYF
clone_size: -
j_call: TRBJ2-7
d_call: TRBD2
v_call: TRBV15

cdr3_nt: TGCAGTGCTAGTCGTCAAGTGCCGGGACAGGGGGCTCGGGGCACTGAAGCTTTCTTT
cdr3_aa: CSASRQVPGQGARGTEAFF
clone_size: -
j_call: TRBJ1-1
d_call: TRBD1
v_call: TRBV20-1

cdr3_nt: TGTGCCATCAGTGAGGTGGACAGGGATTTTGACTATGGCTACACCTTC
cdr3_aa: CAISEVDRDFDYGYTF
clone_size: -
j_call: TRBJ1-2
d_call: TRBD1
v_call: TRBV10-3

cdr3_nt: TGTGCCAGTAGTATTACAGGGTTTGGCAATCAGCCCCAGCATTTT
cdr3_aa: CASSITGFGNQPQHF
clone_size: -
j_call: TRBJ1-5
d_call: -
v_call: TRBV19

cdr3_nt: TGTGCCAGCAGCGGCGGGGGACCAGACCACTATGGCTACACCTTC
cdr3_aa: CASSGGGPDHYGYTF
clone_size: -
j_call: TRBJ1-2
d_call: -
v_call: TRBV7-8

cdr3_nt: TGTGCCAGCAGCCTTCACAGGGACACCGGGGAGCTGTTTTTT
cdr3_aa: CASSLHRDTGELFF
clone_size: -
j_call: TRBJ2-2
d_call: -
v_call: TRBV7-2

cdr3_nt: TGTGCCAGCCGCGCGGGGGCGGGGGGGTCCTACGAGCAGTACTTC
cdr3_aa: CASRAGAGGSYEQYF
clone_size: -
j_call: TRBJ2-7
d_call: TRBD2
v_call: TRBV7-2

cdr3_nt: TGTGCCAGCAAACCGGGACAGGACCTCTCGGGCTATGGCTACACCTTC
cdr3_aa: CASKPGQDLSGYGYTF
clone_size: -
j_call: TRBJ1-2
d_call: TRBD1
v_call: TRBV28

cdr3_nt: TGTGCCAGCAGCTCTGGGACAGGTAGTAATGAAAAACTGTTTTTT
cdr3_aa: CASSSGTGSNEKLFF
clone_size: -
j_call: TRBJ1-4
d_call: TRBD1
v_call: TRBV7-9

cdr3_nt: TGTGCCAGCAGTCAAACAGGTCAGCCCCAGCATTTT
cdr3_aa: CASSQTGQPQHF
clone_size: -
j_call: TRBJ1-5
d_call: -
v_call: TRBV28

cdr3_nt: TGTGCCAGCAGTTCTCAGGACAGGCCCGGAAACACCATATATTTT
cdr3_aa: CASSSQDRPGNTIYF
clone_size: few
j_call: TRBJ1-3
d_call: TRBD1
v_call: TRBV6-5

cdr3_nt: TGCGCCAGCAGCCAAGATTTGGGAGGGAATGAAAAACTGTTTTTT
cdr3_aa: CASSQDLGGNEKLFF
clone_size: -
j_call: TRBJ1-4
d_call: -
v_call: TRBV4-3

cdr3_nt: TGCGCCAGCAGCTTACTCCCGGGGCAGGGGCTGGGGGCCAACGTCCTGACTTTC
cdr3_aa: CASSLLPGQGLGANVLTF
clone_size: -
j_call: TRBJ2-6
d_call: -
v_call: TRBV5-1

cdr3_nt: TGTGCCAGTAGTATAGCCAGGGGAAATCAGCCCCAGCATTTT
cdr3_aa: CASSIARGNQPQHF
clone_size: -
j_call: TRBJ1-5
d_call: -
v_call: TRBV19

cdr3_nt: TGCAGCGTTGGACTTAACTATGGCTACACCTTC
cdr3_aa: CSVGLNYGYTF
clone_size: -
j_call: TRBJ1-2
d_call: -
v_call: TRBV29-1

cdr3_nt: TGTGCCGTTAGAGAGGGAAGCAATCAGCCCCAGCATTTT
cdr3_aa: CAVREGSNQPQHF
clone_size: -
j_call: TRBJ1-5
d_call: -
v_call: TRBV6-5

cdr3_nt: TGTGCCAGCCGGACAGGCATTTATAATTCACCCCTCCACTTT
cdr3_aa: CASRTGIYNSPLHF
clone_size: -
j_call: TRBJ1-6
d_call: TRBD1
v_call: TRBV27

cdr3_nt: TGTGCCAGCAGCTCCTCCCCCGGGGAGCTGTTTTTT
cdr3_aa: CASSSSPGELFF
clone_size: once
j_call: TRBJ2-2
d_call: -
v_call: TRBV13

cdr3_nt: TGTGCCAGCAGCTTAATGTACGGCACAGGGGTCTATGGCTACACCTTC
cdr3_aa: CASSLMYGTGVYGYTF
clone_size: -
j_call: TRBJ1-2
d_call: TRBD1
v_call: TRBV7-9

cdr3_nt: TGTGCCAGCAGTTACGATCCAGATAACTATGGCTACACCTTC
cdr3_aa: CASSYDPDNYGYTF
clone_size: -
j_call: TRBJ1-2
d_call: -
v_call: TRBV6-2/TRBV6-3

cdr3_nt: TGTGCCAGCAGCGGGACAACCTATGGCTACACCTTC
cdr3_aa: CASSGTTYGYTF
clone_size: -
j_call: TRBJ1-2
d_call: -
v_call: TRBV2

cdr3_nt: TGTGCCAGCAGCGTACGCGGGGCTAGCACAGATACGCAGTATTTT
cdr3_aa: CASSVRGASTDTQYF
clone_size: -
j_call: TRBJ2-3
d_call: -
v_call: TRBV9

cdr3_nt: TGTGCCAGCAGCTTGACAGTCTCTGGAAACACCATATATTTT
cdr3_aa: CASSLTVSGNTIYF
clone_size: -
j_call: TRBJ1-3
d_call: -
v_call: TRBV7-6

cdr3_nt: TGCGCCAGCAGTCACCCTAGCGGGGGCTCTGGGGCCAACGTCCTGACTTTC
cdr3_aa: CASSHPSGGSGANVLTF
clone_size: -
j_call: TRBJ2-6
d_call: TRBD2
v_call: TRBV23-1